The T cell receptor beta chain described here comes from a study of spatial heterogeneity in lung cancer. Study in general: Raw-read counts averaged over ten per unique TCR and UMI combination.

This clonotype is medium-sized. The antigen is undetermined. A library prepared for alpha chains yielded this beta chain as an off-target read; its size is of little meaning. Whole-study findings and limits: Tracking of tumor mutation counts was seen in expanded intratumoral alpha and beta TCR counts.

Every molecule of TCR cDNA had its own unique molecular identifier. A single record per CDR3 protein comes from TCRdb applying MiXCR to the 5' RACE reads. This sample carries roughly 4,000 distinct CDR3 sequences, approximately 4.6% of them seen once, and the ten largest clones take 25% to 40%. Losses at the gene ends were 5 bases for V and 1 base for J; bases not matched to a gene: 14. CDR3 size: 19 residues. Germline CDR1 is SGHTA and CDR2 is FQGNSA. Time point of the sample: sample taken at primary tumor resection. The authors sequenced whole RNA from tumor, nontumor lung or frozen PBMC without sorting.

The TCR originated in a female donor with early-stage non-small cell lung cancer. The sequences come from lung tumor tissue, collected at surgery. The chain has TRBV7-2 and TRBJ1-4; 9 bases agree with TRBD1. The CDR3 DNA reads TGTGCCAGCAGCCGGACAGGGGACATGACCTTCGGAACTAATGAAAAACTGTTTTTT. Encoded protein: CASSRTGDMTFGTNEKLFF.